The clone carrying this TCR beta chain has ten or more counts. Its antigen is not identified. Time point defined: patch test 1, 2 weeks after DPC sensitization. The treatment: therapeutic diphenylcyclopropenone sensitization with weekly scalp DPC. For the library, individual cDNA molecules each received unique molecular identifiers. TCRdb re-called the RACE reads through MiXCR, storing one row per CDR3 protein. Counted here are approximately 80,000 distinct CDR3 sequences, around 11% occurring once; the ten biggest clones make up about 4%. The sample originates from a study of human T cells and chemical hapten exposure. The wider study: Once 0.01% DPC had been applied to the upper back by patch test, readings were taken at 6 days. Diagnoses of alopecia areata, totalis or universalis occurred in mostly female patients. The study, taken as a whole, reports: Because all patients had alopecia, their immune responses might differ from healthy ones.

This CDR3 has 15 residues. V was pared by 4 bases and J by 0 bases, with 11 bases between. Germline V gene sequence: CDR1 SGHDT, CDR2 YYEEEE. This sequence originates from a woman in her forties or fifties with alopecia areata. Some clones in this sample may be carry-over from other donors' samples. The chain has TRBV5-6 and TRBJ1-3; tentative D call: TRBD1 (6 bases). The sequencing used whole blood, collected in connection with sensitization to the hapten diphenylcyclopropenone (DPC). In nucleotides, the CDR3 is TGTGCCAGCAGCATACAGGGCCGCTCTGGAAACACCATATATTTT. This sequence encodes CASSIQGRSGNTIYF.